This T cell receptor beta chain was identified during a study of OX40 agonist ivuxolimab in advanced cancers. The germline gives CDR1 SGHNT, CDR2 YENEEA. J lost 2 bases, V lost 3 bases, and 9 bases had no gene match. The length of the CDR3 is 16 residues. Using immunoSEQ multiplex PCR, the repertoire was profiled, and TCRdb retains in-frame clones only, with some absent. This sample has 7,000 to 9,500 clones; 88% occur once, and the top ten carry over 9%. The sequence was obtained from an adult with an advanced solid tumor such as melanoma, head and neck, liver or kidney cancer. The sequencing used CD4+ or CD8+ T cells sorted from blood, collected in a trial of the OX40 agonist ivuxolimab. This chain links TRBV11-3 with TRBJ2-5; 7 positions match TRBD2. The CDR3 coding sequence is TGTGCCAGCAGCTTGAAGCGGGGACGCCCACAAGAGACCCAGTACTTC. Translating it yields CASSLKRGRPQETQYF.